This TCR beta chain was observed in a study of blood T cells in healthy people across ages. The CDR3 has 16 amino acids. Germline loops: CDR1 MNHNY, CDR2 SVGAGI (reference sequence). Losses at the gene ends were 5 bases for V and 4 bases for J; bases not matched to a gene: 11. Turning to this clonotype: The antigen is unknown.

General study results and limits: Naive T cell percentage and TCR beta diversity correlated strongly.

Alongside a J-beta primer mix, a sample-barcoded 5' primer served in a second PCR lasting roughly 6 to 12 cycles. TCRdb processed the 5' RACE reads anew with MiXCR; each CDR3 protein has one entry. The sample carries 1.5 million to 2 million distinct CDR3 sequences, less than 50% recorded once. V usage is TRBV6-6 and J usage is TRBJ2-3, with 8 bases aligning to TRBD2. Specimen: blood. The clonotype originates from a woman aged 40 to 49 in good health. In DNA form, the CDR3 reads TGTGCCAGCAGTCAATGGACTAGCCTGTTTCCAGATACGCAGTATTTT. It codes for CASSQWTSLFPDTQYF.